Given below is one T cell receptor (beta chain) in context. Its antigen is undetermined. These data come from a study of monozygotic twins with cystic fibrosis. Study findings and constraints: Clonality was generally low (median roughly 0.01), higher in the most severe patients.

The germline V and J ends were trimmed by 5 bases and 9 bases, with 29 bases remaining between them. CDR1 and CDR2 from the germline V gene are SGHAT and FQNNGV. The CDR3 sequence is 18 residues long. Only in-frame clones appear in the TCRdb table, and some are missing; sequencing was by immunoSEQ multiplex PCR. The repertoire includes around 15,000 clones, over 75% of them detected once, and approximately 0.77% sits in the top ten. The sequencing input was blood. This sequence joins TRBV11-2 and TRBJ2-1; D might be TRBD2 (7 bases). This TCR was recovered from a boy between 10 and 17 years old with cystic fibrosis. CDR3 coding DNA: TGTGCCAGCAGCAATCTCCGAGGGGGACCGGGACTAATTCGTGAGCAGTTCTTC. This gives the protein CASSNLRGGPGLIREQFF.